This TCR beta chain is drawn from a study of shared clonotypes between healthy human individuals. Notes on the study in general: Researchers found naive subsets generally carried larger estimated richness than memory subsets.

The table lists this clone with a count of one. The antigen is undetermined. All the donors were Caucasian adults who lived in Nashville, Tennessee. The protocol was immunoSEQ multiplex PCR, while the TCRdb copy is restricted to in-frame clones and leaves out a portion. The sample records 2 million to 2.5 million clones, 85% to 95% being singletons. This TCR derives from a young man in good health. Some clones in this sample may be carry-over from other donors' samples. Source material: naive CD4+ T cells from PBMCs. Subset reported: CD45RA+ positively selected.

The CDR3 DNA sequence: TGTGCCAGCAGTTTCCGGACAGGGGCGGTGAACACTGAAGCTTTCTTT. Translating it yields CASSFRTGAVNTEAFF. The V gene is TRBV27, the J gene TRBJ1-1; 9 bases fit TRBD1. Trimming removed 3 bases from V and 0 bases from J; junction bases left unmatched: 5. CDR1 and CDR2 from the germline V gene are MNHEY and SMNVEV (reference sequence). This CDR3 region has 16 residues.